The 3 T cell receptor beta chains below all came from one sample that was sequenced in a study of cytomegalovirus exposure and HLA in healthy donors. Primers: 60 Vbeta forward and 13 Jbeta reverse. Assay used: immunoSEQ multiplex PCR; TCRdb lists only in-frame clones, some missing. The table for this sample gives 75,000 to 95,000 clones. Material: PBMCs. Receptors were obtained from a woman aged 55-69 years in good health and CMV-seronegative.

The chain's CDR3 is CASQGGRPTDTQYF. As DNA, the CDR3 is TGTGCCTCCCAGGGCGGGAGGCCCACAGATACGCAGTATTTT. The J gene is TRBJ2-3, the V gene TRBV28; 8 nucleotides align to TRBD2. CDR1 MDHEN and CDR2 SYDVKM come from the germline V gene. The CDR3 has 14 residues. Trimming took 11 bases from V and 2 from J; bases not matched to a gene: 9.

The CDR3 DNA reads as TGTGCCAGCAGCCCGCTACGAACCAATGAGCAGTTCTTC. Its translation is CASSPLRTNEQFF. The chain is built from TRBV11-2 and TRBJ2-1; D is unclear. Germline V CDR1 and CDR2: SGHAT, FQNNGV. This CDR3 comprises 13 residues. Trimming took off 5 bases at V and 6 bases at J, with 11 bases between the two ends.

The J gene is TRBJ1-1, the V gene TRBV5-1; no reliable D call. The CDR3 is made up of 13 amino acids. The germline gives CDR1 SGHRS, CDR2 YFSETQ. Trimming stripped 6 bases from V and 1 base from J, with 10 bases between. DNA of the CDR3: TGCGCCAGCATGGTCGGAGAGAACACTGAAGCTTTCTTT. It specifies CASMVGENTEAFF.